Each of the 2 T cell receptor beta chains below was sequenced from the same sample in a study of blood T cell repertoires in COVID-19. Some clones are missing from TCRdb's copy, which holds only in-frame ones; the method was immunoSEQ multiplex PCR. The sample records fewer than 350,000 clones, approximately 85% being singletons. Sequencing input: peripheral blood. These receptors came from a human donor in a cohort sampled during active COVID-19.

J is TRBJ1-6 and V is TRBV5-1, with TRBD1 matching 8 bases. The CDR3 runs to 14 residues. Germline V gene sequence: CDR1 SGHRS, CDR2 YFSETQ. Losses at the gene ends were 2 bases for V and 10 bases for J; bases not matched to a gene: 5. In DNA form, the CDR3 reads TGCGCCAGCAGCTTAGGACAGGGAGGATCACCCCTCCACTTT. Protein sequence: CASSLGQGGSPLHF.

V usage is TRBV18 and J usage is TRBJ1-2; 8 bases line up with TRBD1. Trimming took 2 bases from V and 3 from J; bases not matched to a gene: 14. The CDR3 runs 18 residues. Germline V gene lookup returns CDR1 KGHSH and CDR2 LQKENI. As DNA, the CDR3 is TGTGCCAGCTCACCAATCAGGGCCGGGACAGGCACTTACTATGGCTACACCTTC. Its protein is CASSPIRAGTGTYYGYTF.